This T cell receptor (beta chain) was retrieved from a study of PD-L1 blockade in urothelial cancer. Germline assignment: CDR1 SGHRS and CDR2 YFSETQ. J gave up 6 bases and V 8 bases, and 10 bases lay outside the gene matches. This CDR3 has 15 amino acids. The method was immunoSEQ multiplex PCR; TCRdb's version includes in-frame clones alone and lacks a portion of them. The table records 54,000 or so clones, around 84% of them present only once. Stated time point: pretreatment peripheral blood. The patients had locally advanced or metastatic urothelial carcinoma. The sequence was collected from a man aged 45 to 65 with urothelial cancer. This rearrangement joins TRBV5-1 to TRBJ2-1; TRBD2 matches 11 bases. The sequenced sample was PBMCs, obtained around atezolizumab (anti-PD-L1) treatment. The CDR3 region is CASKEVTSGGNEQFF. In DNA form, the CDR3 reads TGCGCCAGTAAGGAGGTTACTAGCGGGGGCAATGAGCAGTTCTTC.